What follows are 15 T cell receptor beta chains derived from one specimen sequenced in a study of early T cells in non-severe SARS-CoV-2 infection listed by TCRdb under 2021. Library prep was done by 5' RACE. For sequencing, a NextSeq 500 was employed. The public reads were quality trimmed at Q25 with fastp and then assembled into clones with MiXCR by TCRdb, keeping productive beta chains. Each CDR3 protein gets just one entry, which takes the most common genes and DNA from the rows behind it. This sample lists about 56,000 distinct CDR3 sequences; over 9.5% were detected once. The ten largest make up 6.5% of the sample. Sequenced sample: whole blood. The source of these receptors is an adult who was a healthcare worker with PCR-confirmed SARS-CoV-2 infection or an uninfected control (not recorded which).

The CDR3 region has the DNA TGTGCCAGCTCCCAAAGTGGACAGGGGGCTCGCTACGAGCAGTACTTC. Its protein is CASSQSGQGARYEQYF. The V gene is TRBV18, the J gene TRBJ2-7, with TRBD1 identical over 11 bases. Looked up from germline, CDR1 is KGHSH and CDR2 is LQKENI. The CDR3 runs to 16 residues. Trimming cost V 6 bases and J 3 bases; bases outside gene matches: 10.

The chain joins TRBV27 to TRBJ1-1; D ambiguous. This CDR3 is built from 14 residues. Germline V gives CDR1 MNHEY, CDR2 SMNVEV (reference sequence). The V and J ends lost 5 bases and 7 bases respectively, with 17 bases between them. CDR3 DNA sequence: TGTGCCAGCAGTGCCTCCTGGGGTTCAGGTGAAGCTTTCTTT. Protein: CASSASWGSGEAFF.

The CDR3 region is CASSYNGLTNTGELFF. CDR3 nucleotides: TGTGCCAGCAGTTACAACGGGCTCACGAACACCGGGGAGCTGTTTTTT. The gene calls are TRBV6-2 or TRBV6-3 and TRBJ2-2; D gene ambiguous. In germline, CDR1 is MNHEY, CDR2 SVGEGT. V lost 2 bases and J lost 0, with 10 bases in between. The CDR3 loop spans 16 amino acids.

This clonotype has ten or more counts. The chain joins TRBV3-1 to TRBJ2-1; no firm D call. V was shortened by 2 bases and J by 5 bases, with 4 bases between the two germline ends. Germline-derived CDR1 and CDR2 are LGHDT and YNNKEL (reference sequence). This CDR3 contains 12 residues. The CDR3 region is CASSQFDNEQFF. The CDR3 region has the DNA TGTGCCAGCAGCCAATTTGACAATGAGCAGTTCTTC.

This clonotype came up a few times. The chain combines TRBV7-3 with TRBJ2-3; no clear D. Germline-derived CDR1 and CDR2 are SGHTA and FQGTGA. The CDR3 extends over 12 amino acids. V lost 2 bases and J lost 6, with 6 bases in between. CDR3 loop: CASSLLGDTQYF. Here the CDR3 DNA reads TGTGCCAGCAGCTTACTTGGGGATACGCAGTATTTT.

This clonotype was seen only a few times. The chain combines TRBV3-1 with TRBJ2-1, with 8 bases matching TRBD1. This CDR3 has 16 residues. V lost 3 bases, J lost 5 bases, and 9 bases stayed unmatched. From germline, CDR1 is LGHDT and CDR2 YNNKEL (reference sequence). CDR3 DNA sequence: TGTGCCAGCAGCCAGGGCGACAGGGGTGAGGACAATGAGCAGTTCTTC. Translated: CASSQGDRGEDNEQFF.

Concerning this clonotype itself: A much bigger clone sits one base away, suggesting this may be a read error. CDR3 sequence (DNA): TGTGCCAGCAGGAGGAAGGGGAGCACAGATACGCAGTATTTT. Translated: CASRRKGSTDTQYF. The chain joins TRBV6-1 to TRBJ2-3; tentatively, D is TRBD1 (5 bases). The CDR3 has 14 residues. Germline loops: CDR1 MNHNS, CDR2 SASEGT. The V gene lost 6 bases and the J gene lost 0 bases, with 10 bases spanning the gap.

This clonotype has a count of ten or more. The CDR3 protein is CASSLGGLAIDTQYF. The CDR3 region has the DNA TGTGCCAGCAGCTTAGGTGGGCTAGCGATAGATACGCAGTATTTT. J is TRBJ2-3 and V is TRBV7-2; a possible D gene is TRBD2 (6 bases). Trimming removed 1 base from V and 5 bases from J, with 13 bases in between. This CDR3 spans 15 amino acids. Germline V gene lookup returns CDR1 SGHTA and CDR2 FQGNSA. Full variable domain (remainder filled in from reference TRBV7-2 and TRBJ2-3): GAGVSQSPSNKVTEKGKDVELRCDPISGHTALYWYRQSLGQGLEFLIYFQGNSAPDKSGLPSDRFSAERTGGSVSTLTIQRTQQEDSAVYLCASSLGGLAIDTQYFGPGTRLTVL.

This clonotype turned up a few times. The chain carries TRBV4-2 and TRBJ2-3; TRBD2 is a possible D gene (5 bases). V was trimmed by 0 bases and J by 3 bases, leaving 10 bases between them. The CDR3 runs 15 residues. Per the germline V gene, CDR1 is LGHNA and CDR2 is YNFKEQ. The CDR3 nucleotides read TGTGCCAGCAGCCAAGACGGGATGGAAACAGATACGCAGTATTTT. It yields the protein CASSQDGMETDTQYF.

The V and J genes are TRBV18 and TRBJ2-3, with D uncertain. Germline values: CDR1 KGHSH, CDR2 LQKENI. Trimming cost V 5 bases and J 0 bases, with 3 bases left between them. CDR3 length: 12 residues. CDR3: CASSESTDTQYF. The DNA for the CDR3 is TGTGCCAGCTCAGAGAGCACAGATACGCAGTATTTT. Filled out from reference TRBV18 and TRBJ2-3, the complete variable domain reads NAGVMQNPRHLVRRRGQEARLRCSPMKGHSHVYWYRQLPEEGLKFMVYLQKENIIDESGMPKERFSAEFPKEGPSILRIQQVVRGDSAAYFCASSESTDTQYFGPGTRLTVL.

Ten or more counts support this clonotype. The chain employs TRBV7-2 and TRBJ1-5; no definite D call. Germline loops: CDR1 SGHTA, CDR2 FQGNSA. The CDR3 sequence is 13 residues long. Trimming shortened V by 3 bases and J by 9 bases, and 12 bases separated the two germline ends. The DNA for the CDR3 is TGTGCCAGCAGCTTGAACATCCCCTTGCCCCAGCATTTT. It is translated as CASSLNIPLPQHF.

In this sample, this clonotype turned up many times. The J gene is TRBJ2-3, the V gene TRBV30; weak D call: TRBD2 (6 bases). The CDR3 runs 14 residues. CDR1 and CDR2 from the germline V gene are GTSNPN and SVGIG (reference sequence). V was pared by 1 base and J by 10 bases, with 18 bases between. The CDR3 is CAWSEGLPGGAQYF. The DNA of the CDR3 is TGTGCCTGGAGTGAGGGACTTCCTGGCGGCGCGCAGTATTTT.

The chain uses TRBV21-1 and TRBJ2-4; TRBD1, as called in the table, went unchecked against the DNA. TRBV21-1 is assigned pseudogene status. The CDR3 sequence is 13 residues long. DNA for the CDR3: TGTGCCAGCAGCAAAGTGGGGGGAAACATTCAGTACTTC. Translated: CASSKVGGNIQYF.

This sequence joins TRBV20-1 and TRBJ2-7, with a possible D match to TRBD1 (5 bases). This CDR3 comprises 14 residues. Trimming took 5 bases from V and 2 from J, leaving 16 bases between them. Per the germline V gene, CDR1 is DFQATT and CDR2 is SNEGSKA (reference sequence). The chain's CDR3 is CSAPTDHTPYEQYF. CDR3 bases: TGCAGTGCTCCGACAGACCATACCCCCTACGAGCAGTACTTC.

This clonotype was counted ten times or more. The rearrangement uses TRBV6-2 or TRBV6-3 and TRBJ2-1, with 9 positions matching TRBD1. J lost 7 bases, V lost 2 bases, and 6 bases had no gene match. The CDR3 has 15 residues. Germline CDR1 and CDR2: MNHEY and SVGEGT. The CDR3 loop is CASSYPRQGENEQFF. Written as DNA, the CDR3 is TGTGCCAGCAGTTACCCGCGACAGGGGGAAAATGAGCAGTTCTTC.